This T cell receptor beta chain was profiled in a study of shared clonotypes between healthy human individuals. Concerning this clone: What it binds is unknown.

J was trimmed by 5 bases and V by 6 bases; bases with no gene match: 9. The CDR3 sequence is 17 residues long. Germline V gene lookup returns CDR1 SGHAT and CDR2 FQDESV (reference sequence). General study results and limits: Few donors limited the genetic and exposure-history diversity represented. Large sequencing depth failed to make sorted-subset sequencing complete, rarefaction showed.

Adults of Caucasian background living in Nashville, Tennessee made up all donors. Profiling relied on immunoSEQ multiplex PCR, and the TCRdb table lists in-frame clones only, not all of them. Here the sample spans about 2.3 million clones, more than 80% being singletons. The sequencing input was naive CD4+ T cells from PBMCs. The subset is: CD45RA+ positively selected. The rearrangement links TRBV11-1 to TRBJ2-3; 15 bases agree with TRBD2. The TCR originated in a man aged 18 to 29 in good health. Some clones in this sample may be carry-over from other donors' samples. Written as DNA, the CDR3 is TGTGCCAGCAGTTTGGGACTAGCGGGAGGTTCGGTAGATACGCAGTATTTT. As protein: CASSLGLAGGSVDTQYF.